This record concerns one TCR beta chain sequence. This entry is derived from a study of blood T cells in healthy people across ages. Combining a sample-barcoded 5' primer with a J-beta primer mix, a second PCR ran for about 7 to 11 cycles. TCRdb ran MiXCR on the 5' RACE reads and lists one entry per CDR3 protein. Among about 1.1 million distinct CDR3 sequences listed, approximately 38% were seen once. Each of the donors had approximately 10 milliliters of peripheral blood drawn into EDTA-treated Vacutainer tubes. CDR1 is SGHTA, CDR2 FQGNSA, per germline. V was clipped by 5 bases and J by 5 bases; unmatched bases: 6. The CDR3 loop spans 15 amino acids.

The specimen sequenced was blood. The receptor was isolated from a man younger than 35 in good health. The chain recombines TRBV7-2 with TRBJ1-4; 9 bases line up with TRBD1. The CDR3 loop reads CASSRGQGKNEKLFF. In nucleotides, the CDR3 is TGTGCCAGCAGCCGCGGACAGGGGAAGAATGAAAAACTGTTTTTT.